This is a list of T cell receptor beta chains from one sample in a study of Graves' ophthalmopathy and Graves' hyperthyroidism. One entry per CDR3 protein results from TCRdb running MiXCR on the multiplex PCR reads. Here the sample spans hundreds of thousands of distinct CDR3 sequences, about 20% being singletons. Input material: peripheral blood. These receptor sequences come from a woman aged 18-29 years with stable Graves' hyperthyroidism. Some clones in this sample may be carry-over from other donors' samples. CDR3s include the opening cysteine and the closing phenylalanine or tryptophan. D genes are given only for firm matches. Clone size is given for some rows only: seen once, a few or many times, or a class if the clone is expanded.

clone size	V gene	D gene	CDR3 length	J gene	CDR3 protein	CDR3 DNA
many	TRBV6-5	-	14	TRBJ1-3	CASSYETAGNTIYF	TGTGCCAGCAGTTACGAGACAGCTGGAAACACCATATATTTT
once	TRBV6-5	-	14	TRBJ1-2	CASSWEGRNYGYTF	TGTGCCAGCAGTTGGGAGGGGCGGAACTATGGCTACACCTTC
many	TRBV28	-	16	TRBJ1-2	CASTQGSAGPNYGYTF	TGTGCCAGCACTCAAGGATCGGCAGGGCCTAACTATGGCTACACCTTC
many	TRBV11-3	-	13	TRBJ1-6	CASSLDQNSPLHF	TGTGCCAGCAGCTTAGATCAGAATTCACCCCTCCACTTT
-	TRBV2	TRBD1	15	TRBJ1-6	CASSDTGTARSPLHF	TGTGCCAGCAGTGACACCGGGACAGCTCGATCACCCCTCCACTTT
-	TRBV27	-	13	TRBJ2-5	CASSFRRQETQYF	TGTGCCAGCAGTTTCCGACGGCAAGAGACCCAGTACTTC
-	TRBV3-1	-	13	TRBJ2-7	CASSQEVPGEQYF	TGTGCCAGCAGCCAAGAAGTCCCGGGGGAGCAGTACTTC
few	TRBV20-1	-	14	TRBJ2-5	CSTYPEPSGETQYF	TGCAGTACATACCCCGAACCGTCAGGAGAGACCCAGTACTTC
few	TRBV25-1	TRBD1	15	TRBJ2-3	CASRGTGVVTDTQYF	TGTGCCAGCAGAGGGACAGGGGTGGTCACAGATACGCAGTATTTT
many	TRBV7-3	-	13	TRBJ1-1	CASSFGKNTEAFF	TGTGCCAGCAGCTTCGGCAAGAACACTGAAGCTTTCTTT
many	TRBV10-2	TRBD1	16	TRBJ2-5	CASSGLGGTGPRAQYF	TGCGCCAGCAGTGGTTTAGGCGGGACAGGGCCTAGGGCCCAGTACTTC
many	TRBV24-1	-	14	TRBJ2-5	CATSDSGVQETQYF	TGTGCCACCAGTGACTCAGGGGTCCAAGAGACCCAGTACTTC
many	TRBV5-1	TRBD1	14	TRBJ2-5	CASSLGDRGETQYF	TGCGCCAGCAGCTTGGGTGACAGGGGAGAGACCCAGTACTTC
many	TRBV12-3/TRBV12-4	TRBD1	15	TRBJ2-7	CASSLGTGFSGEQYF	TGTGCCAGCAGTTTAGGGACAGGGTTTAGTGGCGAGCAGTACTTC
many	TRBV29-1	TRBD2	16	TRBJ2-2	CSVTSGEGRITGELFF	TGCAGCGTTACTAGCGGGGAGGGCCGCATCACCGGGGAGCTGTTTTTT
many	TRBV4-3	TRBD1	13	TRBJ1-2	CASSKGQGDGYTF	TGCGCCAGCAGCAAAGGACAGGGTGATGGCTACACCTTC
-	TRBV19	-	15	TRBJ1-5	CASKGEGPGRQPQHF	TGTGCCAGTAAGGGGGAGGGGCCCGGCCGTCAGCCCCAGCATTTT
many	TRBV29-1	-	15	TRBJ2-5	CSVRASGPGDETQYF	TGCAGCGTTAGGGCCTCGGGGCCCGGCGATGAGACCCAGTACTTC
many	TRBV12-3/TRBV12-4	TRBD1	15	TRBJ1-2	CASSLRDRVNYGYTF	TGTGCCAGCAGTTTACGGGACAGGGTTAACTATGGCTACACCTTC
many	TRBV30	TRBD1	13	TRBJ1-1	CAWSWTGNTEAFF	TGTGCCTGGAGCTGGACAGGCAACACTGAAGCTTTCTTT
-	TRBV6-1	-	10	TRBJ2-7	CASGAGEQYF	TGTGCCAGCGGGGCCGGCGAGCAGTACTTC
many	TRBV12-5	-	15	TRBJ1-5	CASGLVQRGGQPQHF	TGTGCTAGTGGTTTGGTACAACGGGGGGGACAGCCCCAGCATTTT
many	TRBV2	-	13	TRBJ2-5	CASSEMGWETQYF	TGTGCCAGCAGTGAAATGGGTTGGGAGACCCAGTACTTC
many	TRBV12-3/TRBV12-4	TRBD1	14	TRBJ1-6	CASSLQGGNSPLHF	TGTGCCAGCAGTTTACAGGGGGGTAATTCACCCCTCCACTTT
few	TRBV30	-	13	TRBJ1-5	CAWSGGGDQPQHF	TGTGCCTGGAGTGGGGGCGGTGATCAGCCCCAGCATTTT
many	TRBV27	-	13	TRBJ2-2	CASRVGRGGELFF	TGTGCCAGCCGTGTGGGGAGAGGCGGGGAGCTGTTTTTT
many	TRBV2	TRBD1	14	TRBJ2-7	CASSRDRRQGEQYF	TGTGCCAGCAGCCGGGACAGGAGGCAGGGTGAGCAGTACTTC
many	TRBV18	TRBD1	13	TRBJ2-7	CASSPGTGREQYF	TGTGCCAGCAGCCCCGGGACAGGGAGGGAGCAGTACTTC
many	TRBV10-2	TRBD1	16	TRBJ1-5	CASSRRPGQGGQPQHF	TGCGCCAGCAGTCGACGACCGGGACAGGGGGGTCAGCCCCAGCATTTT
many	TRBV19	-	14	TRBJ1-2	CASTPTRGGYGYTF	TGTGCCAGTACCCCGACCAGAGGAGGCTATGGCTACACCTTC
many	TRBV20-1	TRBD2	14	TRBJ2-5	CSARDPPGGETQYF	TGCAGTGCTAGAGATCCGCCGGGAGGAGAGACCCAGTACTTC
many	TRBV12-3/TRBV12-4	-	13	TRBJ2-7	CASRNRDTYEQYF	TGTGCCAGCAGAAACAGGGACACCTACGAGCAGTACTTC
many	TRBV20-1	TRBD2	16	TRBJ2-5	CSARPDTSGRRETQYF	TGCAGTGCTCGACCCGATACTAGCGGGAGAAGAGAGACCCAGTACTTC
few	TRBV28	TRBD2	15	TRBJ2-7	CASRYGLAASYEQYF	TGTGCCAGCAGATATGGACTAGCGGCCTCCTACGAGCAGTACTTC